These T cell receptor beta chains were read from a single sample in a study of CD8+CD57+ T cells in acquired aplastic anemia. In TCRdb, the reads were re-called with MiXCR into one record per CDR3 protein. Among about 210,000 distinct CDR3 sequences, approximately 57% were seen once, and the ten largest hold roughly 29%. What was sequenced was sorted CD4+, CD8+, or CD8+CD57+ T cells (not recorded which) from PBMCs. These receptors all come from a human donor in good health. CDR3s include the opening cysteine and the closing phenylalanine or tryptophan. A D gene is named only where the DNA matches it firmly. Clone size appears in some rows only: once, few, many, or a class for an expanded clone.

clone size,V gene,J gene,CDR3 length,D gene,CDR3 protein,CDR3 DNA
NA,TRBV7-6,TRBJ2-1,14,NA,CASSLWAGENEQFF,TGTGCCAGCAGCTTATGGGCAGGGGAAAATGAGCAGTTCTTC
NA,TRBV11-2,TRBJ1-6,12,NA,CASSLGASPLHF,TGTGCCAGCAGCTTGGGGGCTTCACCCCTCCACTTT
NA,TRBV5-6,TRBJ2-7,15,NA,CASSLLQPSTYEQYF,TGTGCCAGCAGCTTGCTTCAACCCTCCACCTACGAGCAGTACTTC
NA,TRBV20-1,TRBJ2-1,15,NA,CSARVEGGSYNEQFF,TGCAGTGCTAGAGTTGAAGGCGGATCCTACAATGAGCAGTTCTTC
NA,TRBV5-4,TRBJ1-2,16,TRBD1,CASSQRDRATNYGYTF,TGTGCCAGCAGCCAGAGGGACAGAGCAACTAACTATGGCTACACCTTC
NA,TRBV20-1,TRBJ1-1,11,NA,CSASDGTLLLF,TGCAGTGCTAGCGACGGGACCTTACTATTATTT
many,TRBV7-9,TRBJ1-4,15,NA,CASKSGEAGNEKLFF,TGTGCCAGCAAGTCAGGGGAGGCCGGTAATGAAAAACTGTTTTTT
once,TRBV7-9,TRBJ1-1,17,NA,CASSGRQLELRGTEAFF,TGTGCCAGCAGTGGGAGGCAATTAGAGCTTCGTGGCACTGAAGCTTTCTTT
NA,TRBV24-1,TRBJ1-5,14,TRBD1,CATSPDRGNQPQHF,TGTGCCACCAGCCCGGACAGGGGCAATCAGCCCCAGCATTTT
NA,TRBV25-1,TRBJ1-4,14,NA,CASSVHATNEKLFF,TGTGCCAGCAGTGTACACGCAACTAATGAAAAACTGTTTTTT
NA,TRBV19,TRBJ1-3,17,NA,CASSTSPGTVSGNTIYF,TGTGCCAGTAGTACCTCCCCCGGGACGGTCTCTGGAAACACCATATATTTT
NA,TRBV10-1,TRBJ2-5,18,NA,CASSDAISFLYPRETQYF,TGCGCCAGCAGTGATGCGATTAGTTTTCTTTATCCGAGGGAGACCCAGTACTTC
NA,TRBV7-9,TRBJ2-1,16,NA,CASSLQENYGYNEQFF,TGTGCCAGCAGCCTACAGGAGAACTATGGCTACAATGAGCAGTTCTTC
few,TRBV20-1,TRBJ2-7,11,NA,CSAAGKGEQYF,TGCAGTGCGGCAGGGAAGGGCGAGCAGTACTTC
NA,TRBV10-3,TRBJ1-4,15,TRBD1,CAISEGTGRNEKLFF,TGTGCCATCAGTGAGGGGACAGGGAGAAATGAAAAACTGTTTTTT
NA,TRBV7-9,TRBJ2-1,15,TRBD2,CASSLVSGSVNEQFF,TGTGCCAGCAGCTTAGTAAGCGGGAGTGTCAATGAGCAGTTCTTC
once,TRBV24-1,TRBJ2-3,18,TRBD2,CATSDPRLAGDSTDTQYF,TGTGCCACCAGTGATCCCAGACTAGCGGGAGATAGCACAGATACGCAGTATTTT
NA,TRBV19,TRBJ1-3,15,NA,CASSYGITAGNTIYF,TGTGCCAGTAGCTACGGAATAACCGCGGGAAACACCATATATTTT
NA,TRBV2,TRBJ1-5,14,NA,CASSEQGNSQPQHF,TGTGCCAGCAGTGAACAGGGTAATAGTCAGCCCCAGCATTTT
NA,TRBV7-9,TRBJ1-6,15,TRBD1,CASSPSGQWNSPLHF,TGTGCCAGCAGCCCCTCGGGACAGTGGAATTCACCCCTCCACTTT
many,TRBV4-2,TRBJ2-1,12,NA,CASSQAGDEQFF,TGTGCCAGCAGCCAAGCCGGGGATGAGCAGTTCTTC
NA,TRBV24-1,TRBJ2-5,14,TRBD1,CATSDWDRQGTQYF,TGTGCCACCAGTGATTGGGACAGGCAAGGGACCCAGTACTTC
NA,TRBV10-3,TRBJ2-5,14,NA,CAISQTGEGETQYF,TGTGCCATCAGCCAGACAGGGGAGGGGGAGACCCAGTACTTC
NA,TRBV10-1,TRBJ2-2,12,NA,CASRGGSGELFF,TGCGCCAGCAGAGGGGGGTCCGGGGAGCTGTTTTTT
NA,TRBV7-7,TRBJ1-1,14,TRBD1,CASSLRDRGTEAFF,TGTGCTAGCAGCTTACGGGACAGGGGGACTGAAGCTTTCTTT
once,TRBV19,TRBJ2-7,15,TRBD2,CASSIGLADSYEQYF,TGTGCCAGTAGTATAGGACTAGCGGACTCCTACGAGCAGTACTTC
NA,TRBV7-9,TRBJ2-2,12,NA,CASSRSGGELFF,TGTGCCAGCAGCAGATCCGGCGGGGAGCTGTTTTTT
few,TRBV7-3,TRBJ1-1,13,NA,CASSSGANTEAFF,TGTGCCAGCAGCTCTGGGGCGAACACTGAAGCTTTCTTT
NA,TRBV18,TRBJ2-1,16,TRBD1,CASSTIQGATYNEQFF,TGTGCCAGCTCAACTATACAGGGGGCAACCTACAATGAGCAGTTCTTC
NA,TRBV9,TRBJ2-2,13,NA,CANSLSNTGELFF,TGTGCCAACAGTTTAAGTAACACCGGGGAGCTGTTTTTT
many,TRBV5-5,TRBJ2-7,14,TRBD1,CASSLPDRVDEQYF,TGTGCCAGCAGCTTGCCGGACAGGGTTGACGAGCAGTACTTC
NA,TRBV10-3,TRBJ1-6,14,NA,CASSSQVGNSPLHF,TGTGCCAGCAGTTCTCAAGTGGGGAATTCACCCCTCCACTTT
NA,TRBV6-1,TRBJ1-6,14,NA,CASSEAFSLLPLHF,TGCGCCAGCAGTGAAGCGTTTTCCTTATTACCCCTCCACTTT
NA,TRBV7-6,TRBJ1-1,13,NA,CASSKRENTEAFF,TGTGCCAGCAGCAAAAGGGAGAACACTGAAGCTTTCTTT
few,TRBV20-1,TRBJ2-1,12,NA,CSANGPNNEQFF,TGCAGTGCAAACGGACCGAACAATGAGCAGTTCTTC
once,TRBV15,TRBJ1-1,13,NA,CATSRYRDNEAFF,TGTGCCACCAGCAGATACAGGGACAACGAAGCTTTCTTT
many,TRBV6-4,TRBJ2-2,16,NA,CASSPTGTRNTGELFF,TGTGCCAGCAGTCCAACCGGGACACGGAACACCGGGGAGCTGTTTTTT
NA,TRBV5-1,TRBJ1-1,12,NA,CASSPGGGTAFF,TGCGCCAGCAGCCCCGGTGGGGGAACAGCTTTCTTT
NA,TRBV20-1,TRBJ2-7,16,TRBD1,CSARVAGTGYSGEQYF,TGCAGTGCTAGAGTTGCCGGGACAGGGTATTCCGGCGAGCAGTACTTC
NA,TRBV5-1,TRBJ1-2,14,TRBD1,CASSWGTGGNGYTF,TGCGCCAGCAGCTGGGGGACAGGGGGGAATGGCTACACCTTC
NA,TRBV12-3/TRBV12-4,TRBJ2-5,15,NA,CASSPRAPGRETQYF,TGTGCCAGCAGTCCCCGGGCCCCCGGAAGGGAGACCCAGTACTTC
few,TRBV28,TRBJ2-7,15,TRBD2,CASSLGSGSSYEQYF,TGTGCCAGCAGTTTAGGTAGCGGGAGCTCCTACGAGCAGTACTTC
NA,TRBV7-2,TRBJ2-2,16,NA,CAQKGVASANTGELFF,TGTGCCCAGAAGGGGGTAGCGTCAGCCAACACCGGGGAGCTGTTTTTT
NA,TRBV9,TRBJ1-3,14,NA,CASSSPGTGNTIYF,TGCGCCAGCAGCTCCCCGGGGACTGGAAACACCATATATTTT
NA,TRBV5-1,TRBJ2-5,12,NA,CASRLPGETQYF,TGCGCCAGCAGGTTACCCGGAGAGACCCAGTACTTC
many,TRBV5-1,TRBJ2-1,16,NA,CASSPEEWSSYNEQFF,TGCGCCAGCAGCCCGGAGGAGTGGAGCTCCTACAATGAGCAGTTCTTC
many,TRBV7-9,TRBJ2-5,13,NA,CATPILGGETQYF,TGTGCCACCCCGATTCTGGGAGGAGAGACCCAGTACTTC